These T cell receptor beta chains were read from a single sample in a study of T-cell memory formation after mild COVID-19. TCRdb itself ran the 5' RACE reads through MiXCR, one entry per CDR3 protein. The repertoire holds about half a million distinct CDR3 sequences, with about 18% as singletons. The sequencing sample was made of PBMCs or a T cell subset sorted from them (not recorded which). The receptor source for this set is an adult woman who had mild COVID-19 (a few samples of this study predate the infection). Cell type and time point are not known. CDR3s include the opening cysteine and the closing phenylalanine or tryptophan. The D gene is left open where the match is weak. Where a row states a size, it is once, few, many or the class of an expanded clone; other rows omit it.

j_call clone_size v_call d_call cdr3_aa
TRBJ1-1 few TRBV20-1 TRBD1 CSARPGQESLYTEAFF
TRBJ1-1 NA TRBV18 NA CASSLSTQHRQRGMNTEAFF
TRBJ2-3 many TRBV12-3/TRBV12-4 NA CASSPSGTSSDTQYF
TRBJ2-1 NA TRBV3-1 TRBD2 CASSYSPPGLAGGEQFF
TRBJ2-2 NA TRBV7-7 TRBD2 CASGKERSGELFF
TRBJ1-2 few TRBV24-1 NA CATSDWGGSGYGYTF
TRBJ2-7 NA TRBV21-1 NA CPHSAFEQYF
TRBJ2-3 NA TRBV20-1 TRBD1 CSASGTGISKSTDTQYF
TRBJ2-1 NA TRBV4-2 TRBD2 CASTPSPKRGGYNEQFF
TRBJ2-1 NA TRBV5-1 NA CASSLGGQGNEQFF
TRBJ1-1 once TRBV6-5 NA CASMQGSEAFF
TRBJ2-3 NA TRBV18 NA CASSPLPQGTDTQYF
TRBJ2-3 many TRBV7-9 TRBD2 CASSSPGRGTDTQYF
TRBJ1-2 few TRBV7-2 NA CASSPRGGPSLTNYGYTF
TRBJ1-4 few TRBV7-9 NA CASSPDHVKEKLFF
TRBJ2-7 NA TRBV2 NA CASIGVVAYEQYF
TRBJ2-5 NA TRBV10-3 NA CATDGGEETQYF
TRBJ2-3 NA TRBV24-1 NA CATSESQGTDTQYF
TRBJ2-7 many TRBV4-1 NA CASSQGSLGQDPYEQYF
TRBJ1-5 few TRBV5-4 NA CASSLSPVSNQPQHF
TRBJ2-7 few TRBV3-1 TRBD1 CASSQGMRQGNYEQYF
TRBJ2-7 few TRBV10-3 TRBD2 CAISSRLLAGAYEQYF
TRBJ2-7 NA TRBV2 TRBD2 CASSEGLAGVHEQYF
TRBJ1-5 few TRBV7-9 TRBD1 CASNSGGDRDNQPQHF
TRBJ2-5 NA TRBV6-2/TRBV6-3 NA CASSLPGTAKETQYF
TRBJ2-7 few TRBV12-3/TRBV12-4 TRBD2 CASSFGGSYDEQYF
TRBJ1-2 few TRBV6-1 NA CASSEEFSGYTF
TRBJ2-7 NA TRBV20-1 NA CSAPVLATGAYEQYF
TRBJ1-5 NA TRBV6-6 NA CASTLSISREQPQHF
TRBJ1-1 few TRBV12-5 NA CASGLGDTEAFF
TRBJ2-5 few TRBV20-1 TRBD2 CSAIAGVSYQETQYF
TRBJ1-1 NA TRBV14 NA CASSQARTSEAFF
TRBJ2-1 NA TRBV20-1 NA CSAREFNLYNEQFF
TRBJ2-1 few TRBV7-3 NA CASSSTIRDEQFF
TRBJ2-2 few TRBV7-9 TRBD2 CASSQREANTGELFF
TRBJ2-1 NA TRBV7-9 TRBD2 CASSPLLAGNRSYNEQFF
TRBJ2-1 few TRBV11-3 NA CASSFFAGRIYNEQFF
TRBJ2-3 NA TRBV20-1 NA CSVHGAGTDTQYF
TRBJ2-7 NA TRBV12-3/TRBV12-4 TRBD2 CASRGGRFYEQYF
TRBJ2-7 few TRBV6-2/TRBV6-3 NA CASSYPLHEQYF
TRBJ1-1 once TRBV28 NA CASRRGGPSTEAFF
TRBJ1-1 many TRBV3-1 NA CASSPNWGAEAFF
TRBJ2-3 NA TRBV9 NA CASSVGVGGSGDTQYF
TRBJ1-1 few TRBV20-1 NA CSARGVNTEAFF
TRBJ1-6 many TRBV11-2 TRBD1 CASSLDRVNSPLHF
TRBJ1-5 few TRBV12-3/TRBV12-4 NA CASSRDYQPQHF
TRBJ2-3 many TRBV6-6 TRBD2 CASILSGGGTDTQYF
TRBJ2-1 few TRBV20-1 NA CSMVDSINNEQFF
TRBJ2-1 NA TRBV20-1 TRBD1 CSARDGQGGDEQFF
TRBJ1-2 NA TRBV19 NA CASSLGSWYGYTF
TRBJ2-7 NA TRBV7-9 TRBD1 CASSFGQGPSYEQYF
TRBJ2-3 few TRBV6-2/TRBV6-3 TRBD2 CASSKLAGGADTQYF
TRBJ1-5 few TRBV12-3/TRBV12-4 NA CASSFRRDQPQHF
TRBJ2-7 NA TRBV5-6 NA CASSSSTRPPYEQYF
TRBJ2-2 NA TRBV2 NA CARTQPTGELFF